These T cell receptor beta chains were read from a single sample in a study of OX40 agonist ivuxolimab in advanced cancers. This table comes from immunoSEQ multiplex PCR, and its TCRdb copy is limited to in-frame clones, with some not included. The repertoire consists of about 35,000 clones, with 80% to 95% occurring once and the leading ten covering approximately 22%. The specimen comprised CD4+ or CD8+ T cells sorted from blood, sampled in a trial of the OX40 agonist ivuxolimab. Every receptor here comes from an adult with an advanced solid tumor such as melanoma, head and neck, liver or kidney cancer. Each CDR3 is given with its conserved first and last residue. The order of the fields is V gene, J gene, D gene, clone size, CDR3 DNA, CDR3 protein. A D gene is named only where the DNA matches it firmly. Clone size is given for some rows only: seen once, a few or many times, or a class if the clone is expanded.

TRBV7-9	TRBJ2-1	TRBD1	.	TGTGCCAGCAGCTTAACCGGGACAGGGGGCGGAATCAATGAGCAGTTCTTC	CASSLTGTGGGINEQFF
TRBV27	TRBJ2-2	.	.	TGTGCCAGCAATAGGGGGGGCACCGGGGAGCTGTTTTTT	CASNRGGTGELFF
TRBV4-3	TRBJ2-6	.	.	TGCGCCAGCAGCCAAGATCGGAGCTCTGGGGCCAACGTCCTGACTTTC	CASSQDRSSGANVLTF
TRBV14	TRBJ1-2	.	few	TGTGCCAGCAGCCAAGGACAGAACTATGGCTACACCTTC	CASSQGQNYGYTF
TRBV19	TRBJ2-2	.	.	TGTGCCAGTAGTATCGACACCGGGGAGCTGTTTTTT	CASSIDTGELFF
TRBV7-9	TRBJ2-5	.	.	TGTGCCAGCAGCTGGGGCGGGGACCAAGAGACCCAGTACTTC	CASSWGGDQETQYF
TRBV29-1	TRBJ1-2	.	.	TGCAGCGTTGACACCGACCACAGGGAGGGCTATGGCTACACCTTC	CSVDTDHREGYGYTF
TRBV4-1	TRBJ1-2	TRBD1	.	TGCGCCAGCAGCCAAGAACAGGGGGGATATGGCTACACCTTC	CASSQEQGGYGYTF
TRBV29-1	TRBJ1-1	.	.	TGCAGCGTTGAAGATGACGAGGGGCGGAACACTGAAGCTTTCTTT	CSVEDDEGRNTEAFF
TRBV6-1	TRBJ2-7	TRBD2	.	TGTGCCAGCAGTGTGGGGCTAGCGGTTACCTACGAGCAGTACTTC	CASSVGLAVTYEQYF
TRBV27	TRBJ2-1	TRBD2	.	TGTGCCAGCAGTTTAGGGACTAGGTACTACAATGAGCAGTTCTTC	CASSLGTRYYNEQFF
TRBV28	TRBJ1-2	.	.	TGTGCCACAGAGGGACGGGTCTATGGCTACACCTTC	CATEGRVYGYTF
TRBV11-3	TRBJ2-1	.	.	TGTGCCAGCAGCCCCCGCGGGCCCAGGGGGGATGAGCAGTTCTTC	CASSPRGPRGDEQFF
TRBV7-8	TRBJ1-5	TRBD1	.	TGTGCCAGCAGCAAACGACAGGGGAGCAATCAGCCCCAGCATTTT	CASSKRQGSNQPQHF
TRBV4-1	TRBJ2-1	.	.	TGCGCCAGCAGCCAAGGGCAGGGCTATGAGCAGTTCTTC	CASSQGQGYEQFF
TRBV7-8	TRBJ1-5	.	.	TGTGCCAGCAGCTTATCACAGGGAGGTCAGCCCCAGCATTTT	CASSLSQGGQPQHF
TRBV28	TRBJ2-1	TRBD2	once	TGTGCCAGCAGTTTAAGTACTAGCGGGAGGGCATCGAATGAGCAGTTCTTC	CASSLSTSGRASNEQFF
TRBV11-2	TRBJ2-7	.	.	TGTGCCAGCAGCTTAATAGTCCCCTACGAGCAGTACTTC	CASSLIVPYEQYF
TRBV21-1	TRBJ2-7	.	.	TGTGCCAGCAGCAAGGGACAGTTAACCTACGAGCAGTACTTC	CASSKGQLTYEQYF
TRBV27	TRBJ2-7	.	.	TGTGCCAGCAGTCCTATGCTAGACGCGTACGAGCAGTACTTC	CASSPMLDAYEQYF
TRBV27	TRBJ2-7	.	.	TGTGCCAGCAGTTCTCTTGGCGGGGCGGTCGAGCAGTACTTC	CASSSLGGAVEQYF
TRBV5-4	TRBJ2-7	TRBD2	.	TGTGCCAGCAGCATTGGACTAGCGGGTTCCTACGAGCAGTACTTC	CASSIGLAGSYEQYF
TRBV5-1	TRBJ1-1	.	.	TGCGCCAGCAGCCTTAACACTGAAGCTTTCTTT	CASSLNTEAFF
TRBV7-9	TRBJ2-1	TRBD2	medium-sized	TGTGCCAGCAGTGGGGCTAGCGGGGGCAATGAGCAGTTCTTC	CASSGASGGNEQFF
TRBV28	TRBJ1-6	.	.	TGTGCCAGCAGTTTCGACGGTTTATTGTCACCCCTCCACTTT	CASSFDGLLSPLHF